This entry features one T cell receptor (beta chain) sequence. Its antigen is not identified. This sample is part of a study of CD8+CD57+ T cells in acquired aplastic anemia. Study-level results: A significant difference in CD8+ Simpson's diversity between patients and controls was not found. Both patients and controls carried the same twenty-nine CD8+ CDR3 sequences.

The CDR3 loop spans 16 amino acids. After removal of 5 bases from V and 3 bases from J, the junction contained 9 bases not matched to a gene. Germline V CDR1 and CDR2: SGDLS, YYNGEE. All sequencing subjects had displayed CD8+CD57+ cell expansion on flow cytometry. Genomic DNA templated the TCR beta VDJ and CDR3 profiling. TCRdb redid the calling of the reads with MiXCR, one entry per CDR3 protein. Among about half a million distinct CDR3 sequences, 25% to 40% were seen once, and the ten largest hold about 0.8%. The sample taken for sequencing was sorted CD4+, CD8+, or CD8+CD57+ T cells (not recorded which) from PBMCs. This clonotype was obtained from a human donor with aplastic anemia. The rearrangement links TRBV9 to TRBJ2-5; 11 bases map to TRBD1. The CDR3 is CASSLTGTGGEETQYF. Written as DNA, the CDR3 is TGTGCCAGCAGTTTAACCGGGACAGGGGGGGAAGAGACCCAGTACTTC. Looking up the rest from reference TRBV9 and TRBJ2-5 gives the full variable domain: DSGVTQTPKHLITATGQRVTLRCSPRSGDLSVYWYQQSLDQGLQFLIQYYNGEERAKGNILERFSAQQFPDLHSELNLSSLELGDSALYFCASSLTGTGGEETQYFGPGTRLLVL.